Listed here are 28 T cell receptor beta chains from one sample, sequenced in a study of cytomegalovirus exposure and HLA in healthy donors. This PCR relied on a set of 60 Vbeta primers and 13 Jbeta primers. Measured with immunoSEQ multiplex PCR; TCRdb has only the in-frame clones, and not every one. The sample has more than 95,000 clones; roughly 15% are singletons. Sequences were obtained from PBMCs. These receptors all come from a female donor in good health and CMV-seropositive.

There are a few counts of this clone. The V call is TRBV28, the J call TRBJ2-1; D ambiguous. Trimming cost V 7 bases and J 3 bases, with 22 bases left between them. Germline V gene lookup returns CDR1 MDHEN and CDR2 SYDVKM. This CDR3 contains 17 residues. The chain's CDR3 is CASNTWSELPHYNEQFF. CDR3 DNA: TGTGCCAGCAACACTTGGAGTGAGTTGCCTCACTACAATGAGCAGTTCTTC.

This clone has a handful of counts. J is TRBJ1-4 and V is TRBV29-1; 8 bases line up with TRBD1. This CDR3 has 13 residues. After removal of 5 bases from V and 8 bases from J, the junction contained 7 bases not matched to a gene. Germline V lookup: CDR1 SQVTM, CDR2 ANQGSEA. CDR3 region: CSVLQGAGEKLFF. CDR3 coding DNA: TGCAGCGTTTTGCAGGGGGCCGGAGAAAAACTGTTTTTT.

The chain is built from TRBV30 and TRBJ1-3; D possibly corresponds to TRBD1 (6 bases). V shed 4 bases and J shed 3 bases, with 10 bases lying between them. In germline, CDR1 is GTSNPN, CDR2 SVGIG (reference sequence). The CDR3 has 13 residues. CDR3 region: CAWNRVDGNTIYF. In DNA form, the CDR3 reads TGTGCCTGGAACAGGGTCGATGGAAACACCATATATTTT. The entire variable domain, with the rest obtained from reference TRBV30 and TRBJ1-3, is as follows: SQTIHQWPATLVQPVGSPLSLECTVEGTSNPNLYWYRQAAGRGLQLLFYSVGIGQISSEVPQNLSASRPQDRQFILSSKKLLLSDSGFYLCAWNRVDGNTIYFGEGSWLTVV.

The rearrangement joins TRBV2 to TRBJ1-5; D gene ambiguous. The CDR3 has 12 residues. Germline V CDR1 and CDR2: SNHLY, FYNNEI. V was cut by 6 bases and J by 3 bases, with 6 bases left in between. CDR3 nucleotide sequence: TGTGCCAGCAGCCGGGACAATCAGCCCCAGCATTTT. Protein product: CASSRDNQPQHF.

The CDR3 DNA reads TGTGCCAGCAGTCCCGATCGTCTGGGACAGGGTGCCGAGCAGTACTTC. As protein: CASSPDRLGQGAEQYF. V is TRBV28 and J is TRBJ2-7; the match to TRBD1 covers 9 bases. Germline trimming cut 5 bases from V and 6 bases from J; bases unmatched to any gene: 14. The germline CDR1 and CDR2 sequences are MDHEN and SYDVKM. The CDR3 is made up of 16 amino acids.

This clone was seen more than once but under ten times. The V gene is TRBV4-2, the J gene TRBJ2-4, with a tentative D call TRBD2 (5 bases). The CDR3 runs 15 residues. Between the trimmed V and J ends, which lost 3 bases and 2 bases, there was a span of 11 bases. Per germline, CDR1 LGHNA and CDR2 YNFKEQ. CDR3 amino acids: CASSQGTRSKNIQYF. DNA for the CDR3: TGTGCCAGCAGCCAGGGAACTAGGTCCAAAAACATTCAGTACTTC.

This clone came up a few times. The CDR3 coding sequence is TGTGCCAGTAGGGAGCAGACTGCGAACTATGGCTACACCTTC. It specifies CASREQTANYGYTF. The rearrangement uses TRBV19 and TRBJ1-2; D gene uncertain. Germline-derived CDR1 and CDR2 are LNHDA and SQIVND (reference sequence). The V end was cut by 6 bases, the J end by 2 bases, with 13 bases between. The CDR3 extends over 14 amino acids.

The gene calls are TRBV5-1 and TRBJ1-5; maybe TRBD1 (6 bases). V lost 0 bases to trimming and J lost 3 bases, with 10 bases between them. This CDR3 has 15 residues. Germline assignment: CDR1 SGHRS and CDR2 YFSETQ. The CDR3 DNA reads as TGCGCCAGCAGCTTGGGGACAGAGATCAATCAGCCCCAGCATTTT. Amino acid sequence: CASSLGTEINQPQHF.

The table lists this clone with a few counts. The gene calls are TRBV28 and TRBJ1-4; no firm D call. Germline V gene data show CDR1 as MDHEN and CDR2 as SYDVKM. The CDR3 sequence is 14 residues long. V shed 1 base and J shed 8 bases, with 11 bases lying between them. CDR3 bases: TGTGCCAGCAGTTTATTCAGGTCGGGGGAAAAACTGTTTTTT. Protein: CASSLFRSGEKLFF.

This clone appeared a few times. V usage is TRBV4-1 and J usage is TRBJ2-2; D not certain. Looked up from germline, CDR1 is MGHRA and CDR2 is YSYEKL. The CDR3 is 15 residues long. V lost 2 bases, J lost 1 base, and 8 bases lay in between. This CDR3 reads CASSQQHENTGELFF. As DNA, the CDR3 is TGCGCCAGCAGCCAACAACATGAGAACACCGGGGAGCTGTTTTTT.

The CDR3: CASSLPTLIGTVSTDTQYF. As DNA, the CDR3 is TGTGCCAGCAGCTTGCCCACCCTCATCGGGACAGTGAGCACAGATACGCAGTATTTT. The V gene is TRBV5-4, the J gene TRBJ2-3; 7 bases match TRBD1. CDR1 is SGHNT and CDR2 is YYREEE in the germline V gene (reference sequence). CDR3 size: 19 residues. V shed 1 base and J 0 bases; nucleotides not matched to a gene: 14.

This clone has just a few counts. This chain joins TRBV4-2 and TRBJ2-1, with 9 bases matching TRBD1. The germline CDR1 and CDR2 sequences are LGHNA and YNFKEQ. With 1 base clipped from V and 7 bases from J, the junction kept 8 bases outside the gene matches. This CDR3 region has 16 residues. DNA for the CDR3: TGTGCCAGCAGCCAAGTCACAGGGGGCGTGAGGAATGAGCAGTTCTTC. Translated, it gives CASSQVTGGVRNEQFF.

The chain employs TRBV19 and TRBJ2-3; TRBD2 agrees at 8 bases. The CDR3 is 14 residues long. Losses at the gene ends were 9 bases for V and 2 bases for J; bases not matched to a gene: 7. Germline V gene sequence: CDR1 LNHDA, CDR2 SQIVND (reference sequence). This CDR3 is CASKSGGDTDTQYF. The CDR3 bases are TGTGCCAGCAAGAGCGGGGGAGACACAGATACGCAGTATTTT.

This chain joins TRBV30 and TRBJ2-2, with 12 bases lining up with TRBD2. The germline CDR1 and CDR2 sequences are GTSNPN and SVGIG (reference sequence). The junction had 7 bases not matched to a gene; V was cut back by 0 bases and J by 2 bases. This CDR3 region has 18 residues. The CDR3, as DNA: TGTGCCTGGAGTGTATGGAGGACTAGCGGGATAAACACCGGGGAGCTGTTTTTT. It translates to CAWSVWRTSGINTGELFF.

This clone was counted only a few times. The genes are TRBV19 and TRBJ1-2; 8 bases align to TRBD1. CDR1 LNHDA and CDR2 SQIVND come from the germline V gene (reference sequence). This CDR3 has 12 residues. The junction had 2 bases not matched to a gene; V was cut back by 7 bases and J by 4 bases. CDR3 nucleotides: TGTGCCAGTACAACAGGGGGCTATGGCTACACCTTC. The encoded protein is CASTTGGYGYTF.

The CDR3 coding sequence is TGTGCCAGCAGCCCCGGGGGAGATACGCAGTATTTT. Translating gives CASSPGGDTQYF. V gene TRBV27 combines with J gene TRBJ2-3, with D possibly being TRBD2 (6 bases). V was trimmed by 6 bases and J by 5 bases, leaving 9 bases between them. This CDR3 contains 12 residues. CDR1 is MNHEY, CDR2 SMNVEV, per germline (reference sequence).

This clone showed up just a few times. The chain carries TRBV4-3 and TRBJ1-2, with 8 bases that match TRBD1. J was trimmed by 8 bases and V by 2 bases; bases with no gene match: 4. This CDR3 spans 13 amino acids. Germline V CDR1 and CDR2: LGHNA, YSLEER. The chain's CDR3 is CASSQRTGNGYTF. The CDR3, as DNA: TGCGCCAGCAGCCAAAGGACAGGGAACGGCTACACCTTC.

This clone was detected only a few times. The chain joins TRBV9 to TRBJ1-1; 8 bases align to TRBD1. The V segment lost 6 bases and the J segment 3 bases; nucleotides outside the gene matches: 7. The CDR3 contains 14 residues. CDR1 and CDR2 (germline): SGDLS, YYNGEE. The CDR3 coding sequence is TGTGCCAGCAACATAGGACAGGGAGACACTGAAGCTTTCTTT. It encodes CASNIGQGDTEAFF.

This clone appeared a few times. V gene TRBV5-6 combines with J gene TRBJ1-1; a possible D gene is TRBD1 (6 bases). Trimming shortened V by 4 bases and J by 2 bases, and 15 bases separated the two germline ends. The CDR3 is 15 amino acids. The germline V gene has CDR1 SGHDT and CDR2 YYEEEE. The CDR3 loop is CASSTPWGLNTEAFF. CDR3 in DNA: TGTGCCAGCAGCACCCCCTGGGGGCTAAACACTGAAGCTTTCTTT.

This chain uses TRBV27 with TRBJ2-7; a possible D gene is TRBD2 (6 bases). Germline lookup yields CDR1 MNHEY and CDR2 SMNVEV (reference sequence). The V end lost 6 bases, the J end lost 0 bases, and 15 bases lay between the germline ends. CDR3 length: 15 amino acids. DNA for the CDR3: TGTGCCAGCAGCCTTCGGGGGTCCCCCTCCTACGAGCAGTACTTC. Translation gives CASSLRGSPSYEQYF.

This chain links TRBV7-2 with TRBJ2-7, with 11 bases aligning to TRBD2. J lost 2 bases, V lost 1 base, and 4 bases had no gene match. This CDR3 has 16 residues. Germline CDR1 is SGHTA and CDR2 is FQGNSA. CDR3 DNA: TGTGCCAGCAGCTTAGTGGCACTAGCGGGAGCCTACGAGCAGTACTTC. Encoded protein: CASSLVALAGAYEQYF. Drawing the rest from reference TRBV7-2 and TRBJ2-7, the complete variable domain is GAGVSQSPSNKVTEKGKDVELRCDPISGHTALYWYRQSLGQGLEFLIYFQGNSAPDKSGLPSDRFSAERTGGSVSTLTIQRTQQEDSAVYLCASSLVALAGAYEQYFGPGTRLTVT.

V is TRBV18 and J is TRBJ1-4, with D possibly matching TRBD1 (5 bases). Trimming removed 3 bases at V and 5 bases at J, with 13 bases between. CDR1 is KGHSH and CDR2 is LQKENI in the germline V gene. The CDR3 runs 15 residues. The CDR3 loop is CASSPSGGGNEKLFF. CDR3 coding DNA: TGTGCCAGCTCACCCTCGGGCGGGGGGAATGAAAAACTGTTTTTT.

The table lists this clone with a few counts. CDR3 residues: CASSAVGEAKARYSNQPQHF. For the CDR3, the DNA is TGTGCCAGCAGTGCCGTAGGGGAAGCGAAGGCACGATATAGCAATCAGCCCCAGCATTTT. The gene calls are TRBV6-1 and TRBJ1-5; D might be TRBD1 (5 bases). In germline, CDR1 is MNHNS, CDR2 SASEGT. V lost 4 bases to trimming and J lost 0 bases, with 25 bases between them. This CDR3 comprises 20 residues.

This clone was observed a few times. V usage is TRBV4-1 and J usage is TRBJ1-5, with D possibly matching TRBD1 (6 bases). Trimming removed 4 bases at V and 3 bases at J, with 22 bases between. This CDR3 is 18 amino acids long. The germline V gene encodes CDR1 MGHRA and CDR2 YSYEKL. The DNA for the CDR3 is TGCGCCAGCAGCCTCAGACCTGGGGGCTACGAGGTCAATCAGCCCCAGCATTTT. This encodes CASSLRPGGYEVNQPQHF.

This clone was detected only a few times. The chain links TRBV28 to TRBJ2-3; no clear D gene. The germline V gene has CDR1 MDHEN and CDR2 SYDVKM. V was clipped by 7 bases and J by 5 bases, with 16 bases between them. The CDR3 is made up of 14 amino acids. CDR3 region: CASTVALPGDTQYF. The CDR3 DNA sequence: TGTGCCAGCACGGTGGCGCTACCGGGAGATACGCAGTATTTT.

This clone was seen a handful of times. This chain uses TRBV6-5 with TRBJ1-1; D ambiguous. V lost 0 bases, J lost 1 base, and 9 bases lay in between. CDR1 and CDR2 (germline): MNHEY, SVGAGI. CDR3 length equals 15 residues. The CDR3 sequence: CASSYSREGNTEAFF. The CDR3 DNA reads TGTGCCAGCAGTTACTCGCGGGAAGGGAACACTGAAGCTTTCTTT.

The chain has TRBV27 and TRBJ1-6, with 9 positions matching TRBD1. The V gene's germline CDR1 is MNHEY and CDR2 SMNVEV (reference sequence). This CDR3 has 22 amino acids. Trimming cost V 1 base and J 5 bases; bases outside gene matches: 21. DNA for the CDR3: TGTGCCAGCAGTTTATGGGGAGTAACCGGTATGACAGGGGGTGGAGATAATTCACCCCTCCACTTT. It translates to CASSLWGVTGMTGGGDNSPLHF.

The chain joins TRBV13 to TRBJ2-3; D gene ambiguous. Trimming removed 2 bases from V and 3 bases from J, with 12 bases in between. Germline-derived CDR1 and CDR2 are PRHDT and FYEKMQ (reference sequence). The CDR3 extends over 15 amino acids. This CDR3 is CASSLTLRRTDTQYF. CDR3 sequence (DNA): TGTGCCAGCAGCTTAACCTTGAGGAGAACAGATACGCAGTATTTT. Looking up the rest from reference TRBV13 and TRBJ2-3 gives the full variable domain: AAGVIQSPRHLIKEKRETATLKCYPIPRHDTVYWYQQGPGQDPQFLISFYEKMQSDKGSIPDRFSAQQFSDYHSELNMSSLELGDSALYFCASSLTLRRTDTQYFGPGTRLTVL.